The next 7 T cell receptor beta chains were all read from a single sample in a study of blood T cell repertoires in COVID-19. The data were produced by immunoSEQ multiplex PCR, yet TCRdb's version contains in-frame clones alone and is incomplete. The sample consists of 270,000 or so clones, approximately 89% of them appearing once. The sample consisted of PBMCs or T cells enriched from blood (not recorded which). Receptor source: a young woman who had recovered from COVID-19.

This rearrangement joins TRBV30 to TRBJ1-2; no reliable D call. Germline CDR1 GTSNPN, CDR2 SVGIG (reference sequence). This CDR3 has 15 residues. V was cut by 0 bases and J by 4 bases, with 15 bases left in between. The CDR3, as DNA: TGTGCCTGGAGTGTACGGATCCCGGGTCTCTATGGCTACACCTTC. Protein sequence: CAWSVRIPGLYGYTF.

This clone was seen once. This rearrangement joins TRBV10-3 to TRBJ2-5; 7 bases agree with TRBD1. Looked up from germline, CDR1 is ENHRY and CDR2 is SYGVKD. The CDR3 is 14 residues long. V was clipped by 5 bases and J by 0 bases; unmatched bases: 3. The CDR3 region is CAISPGQYQETQYF. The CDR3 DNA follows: TGTGCCATCAGTCCGGGACAGTACCAAGAGACCCAGTACTTC.

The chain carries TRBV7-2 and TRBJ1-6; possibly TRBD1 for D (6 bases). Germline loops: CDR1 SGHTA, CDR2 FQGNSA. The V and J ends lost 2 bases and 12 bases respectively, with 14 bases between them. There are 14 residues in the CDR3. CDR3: CASSLKTGILPLHF. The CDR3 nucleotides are TGTGCCAGCAGCTTAAAGACAGGCATCTTACCCCTCCACTTT. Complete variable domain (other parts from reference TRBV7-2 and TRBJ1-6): GAGVSQSPSNKVTEKGKDVELRCDPISGHTALYWYRQSLGQGLEFLIYFQGNSAPDKSGLPSDRFSAERTGGSVSTLTIQRTQQEDSAVYLCASSLKTGILPLHFGNGTRLTVT.

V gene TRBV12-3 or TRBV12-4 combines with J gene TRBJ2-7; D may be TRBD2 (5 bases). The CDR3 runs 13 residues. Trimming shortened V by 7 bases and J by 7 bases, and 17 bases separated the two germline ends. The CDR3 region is CASTGSTRGEQYF. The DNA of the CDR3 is TGTGCCAGCACCGGCAGTACGAGAGGGGAGCAGTACTTC.

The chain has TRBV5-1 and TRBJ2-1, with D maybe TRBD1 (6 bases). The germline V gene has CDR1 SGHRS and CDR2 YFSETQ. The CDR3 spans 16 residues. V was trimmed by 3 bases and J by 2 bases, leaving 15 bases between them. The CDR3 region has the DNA TGCGCCAGCAGCTCACCCTCAGGGGTCACCTACAATGAGCAGTTCTTC. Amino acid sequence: CASSSPSGVTYNEQFF. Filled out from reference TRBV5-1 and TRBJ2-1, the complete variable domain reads KAGVTQTPRYLIKTRGQQVTLSCSPISGHRSVSWYQQTPGQGLQFLFEYFSETQRNKGNFPGRFSGRQFSNSRSEMNVSTLELGDSALYLCASSSPSGVTYNEQFFGPGTRLTVL.

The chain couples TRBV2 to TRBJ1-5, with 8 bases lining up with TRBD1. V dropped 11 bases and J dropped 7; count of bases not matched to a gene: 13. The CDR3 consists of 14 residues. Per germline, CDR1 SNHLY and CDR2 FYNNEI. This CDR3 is CASEGAGGAQPQHF. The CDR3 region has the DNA TGTGCCTCCGAGGGGGCAGGGGGCGCGCAGCCCCAGCATTTT.

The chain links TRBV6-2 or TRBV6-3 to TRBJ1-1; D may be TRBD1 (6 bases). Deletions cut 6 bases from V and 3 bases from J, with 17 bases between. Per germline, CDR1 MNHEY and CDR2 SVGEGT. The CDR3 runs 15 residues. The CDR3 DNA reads TGTGCCAGCAGCCTCGGGGGGGCTGAGGACACTGAAGCTTTCTTT. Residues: CASSLGGAEDTEAFF.